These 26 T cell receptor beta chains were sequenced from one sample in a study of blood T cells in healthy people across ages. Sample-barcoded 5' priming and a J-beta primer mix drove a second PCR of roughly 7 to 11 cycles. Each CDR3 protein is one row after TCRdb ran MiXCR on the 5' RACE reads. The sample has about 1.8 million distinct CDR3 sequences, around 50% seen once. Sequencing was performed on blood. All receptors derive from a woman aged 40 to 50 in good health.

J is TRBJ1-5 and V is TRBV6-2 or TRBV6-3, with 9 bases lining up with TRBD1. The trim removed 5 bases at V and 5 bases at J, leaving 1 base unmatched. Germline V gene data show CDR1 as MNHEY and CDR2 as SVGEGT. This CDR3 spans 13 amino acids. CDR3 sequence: CASSRDRDQPQHF. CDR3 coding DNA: TGTGCCAGCAGTCGGGACAGGGATCAGCCCCAGCATTTT.

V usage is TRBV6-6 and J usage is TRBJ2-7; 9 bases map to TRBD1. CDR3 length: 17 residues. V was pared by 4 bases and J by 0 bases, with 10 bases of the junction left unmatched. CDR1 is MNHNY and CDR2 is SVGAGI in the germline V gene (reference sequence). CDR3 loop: CASSSLTGTGISYEQYF. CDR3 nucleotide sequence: TGTGCCAGCAGTTCTCTCACCGGGACAGGGATCTCCTACGAGCAGTACTTC.

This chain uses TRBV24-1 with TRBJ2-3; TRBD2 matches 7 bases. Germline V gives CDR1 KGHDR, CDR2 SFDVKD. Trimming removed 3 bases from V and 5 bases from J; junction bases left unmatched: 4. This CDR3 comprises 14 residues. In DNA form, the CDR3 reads TGTGCCACCAGTGATCGGGGGGTGGGAGATACGCAGTATTTT. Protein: CATSDRGVGDTQYF.

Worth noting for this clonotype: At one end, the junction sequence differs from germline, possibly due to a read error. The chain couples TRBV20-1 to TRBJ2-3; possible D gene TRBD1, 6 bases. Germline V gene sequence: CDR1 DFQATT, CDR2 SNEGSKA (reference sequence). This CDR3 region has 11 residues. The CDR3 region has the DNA TGCAGTGCTTACAGGGAGTCTACGCGGTATTTT. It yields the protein CSAYRESTRYF.

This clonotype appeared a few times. The CDR3 region is CASSHRQGPVGETQYF. The CDR3 coding sequence is TGTGCCAGCAGCCACCGACAGGGTCCTGTAGGAGAGACCCAGTACTTC. The V call is TRBV11-1, the J call TRBJ2-5, with 7 bases fitting TRBD1. After removal of 5 bases from V and 4 bases from J, the junction contained 13 bases not matched to a gene. From germline, CDR1 is SGHAT and CDR2 FQDESV (reference sequence). This CDR3 spans 16 amino acids.

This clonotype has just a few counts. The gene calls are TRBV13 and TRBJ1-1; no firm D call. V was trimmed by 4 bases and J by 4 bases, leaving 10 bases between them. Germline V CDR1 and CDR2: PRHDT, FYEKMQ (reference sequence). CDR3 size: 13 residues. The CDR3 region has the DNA TGTGCCAGCAGCTCCGGACGGACCACTGAAGCTTTCTTT. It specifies CASSSGRTTEAFF.

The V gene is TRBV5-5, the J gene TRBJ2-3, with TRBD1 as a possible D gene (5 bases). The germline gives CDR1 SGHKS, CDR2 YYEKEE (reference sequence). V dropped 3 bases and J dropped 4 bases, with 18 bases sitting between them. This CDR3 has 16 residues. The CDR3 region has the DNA TGTGCCAGCAGCTATCTGGGCAGGGCCAGCGCAGATACGCAGTATTTT. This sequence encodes CASSYLGRASADTQYF.

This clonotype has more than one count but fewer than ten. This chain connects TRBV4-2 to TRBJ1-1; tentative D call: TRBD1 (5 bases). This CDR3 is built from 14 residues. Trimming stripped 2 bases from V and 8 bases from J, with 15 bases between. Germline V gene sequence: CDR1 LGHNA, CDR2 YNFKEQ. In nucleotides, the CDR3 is TGTGCCAGCAGCCAACACGCGCGGGGACTGGAAGCTTTCTTT. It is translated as CASSQHARGLEAFF.

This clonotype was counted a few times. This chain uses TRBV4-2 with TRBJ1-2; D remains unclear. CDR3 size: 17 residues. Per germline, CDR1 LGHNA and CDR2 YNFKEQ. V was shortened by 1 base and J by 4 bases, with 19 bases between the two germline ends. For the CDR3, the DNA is TGTGCCAGCAGCCAAGGGTCGGCGGAGAGGCTTGGCTATGGCTACACCTTC. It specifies CASSQGSAERLGYGYTF.

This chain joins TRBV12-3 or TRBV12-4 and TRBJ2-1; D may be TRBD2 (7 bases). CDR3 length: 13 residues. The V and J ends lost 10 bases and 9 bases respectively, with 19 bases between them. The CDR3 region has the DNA TGTGCCATCAAGGGGGGGGGCCATAGTGAGCAGTTCTTC. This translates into CAIKGGGHSEQFF.

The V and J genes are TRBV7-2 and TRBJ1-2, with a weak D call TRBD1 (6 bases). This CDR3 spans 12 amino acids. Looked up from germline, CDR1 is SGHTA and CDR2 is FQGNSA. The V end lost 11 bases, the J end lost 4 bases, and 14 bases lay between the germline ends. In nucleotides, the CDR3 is TGTGCCCTCGGGCTGGGGGCCTATGGCTACACCTTC. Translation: CALGLGAYGYTF. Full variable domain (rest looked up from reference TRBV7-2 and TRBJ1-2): GAGVSQSPSNKVTEKGKDVELRCDPISGHTALYWYRQSLGQGLEFLIYFQGNSAPDKSGLPSDRFSAERTGGSVSTLTIQRTQQEDSAVYLCALGLGAYGYTFGSGTRLTVV.

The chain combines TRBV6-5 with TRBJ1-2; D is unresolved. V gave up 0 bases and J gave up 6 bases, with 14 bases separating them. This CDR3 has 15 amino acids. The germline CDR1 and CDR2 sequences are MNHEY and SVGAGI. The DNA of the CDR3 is TGTGCCAGCAGTTACTCGGGTCTCTCTTTGGATGGCTACACCTTC. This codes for CASSYSGLSLDGYTF.

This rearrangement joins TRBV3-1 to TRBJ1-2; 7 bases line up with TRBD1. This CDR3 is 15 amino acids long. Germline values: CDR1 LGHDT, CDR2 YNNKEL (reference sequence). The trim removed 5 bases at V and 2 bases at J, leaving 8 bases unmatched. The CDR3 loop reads CASSRSDRANYGYTF. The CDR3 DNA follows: TGTGCCAGCAGCAGGAGCGACAGGGCAAACTATGGCTACACCTTC.

CDR3 in DNA: TGTGCCAGCAGCCGTAAGACAGCCTATGGCTACACCTTC. Its translation is CASSRKTAYGYTF. The chain is built from TRBV28 and TRBJ1-2; weak D call: TRBD1 (5 bases). CDR3 size: 13 residues. Trimming left V 6 bases short and J 4 bases short, with 12 bases between. The germline V gene encodes CDR1 MDHEN and CDR2 SYDVKM.

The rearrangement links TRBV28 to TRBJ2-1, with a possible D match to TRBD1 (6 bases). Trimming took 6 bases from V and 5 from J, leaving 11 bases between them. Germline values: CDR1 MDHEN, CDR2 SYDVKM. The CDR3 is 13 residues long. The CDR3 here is CASRDSSNNEQFF. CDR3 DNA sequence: TGTGCCAGCAGGGACAGTTCAAACAATGAGCAGTTCTTC.

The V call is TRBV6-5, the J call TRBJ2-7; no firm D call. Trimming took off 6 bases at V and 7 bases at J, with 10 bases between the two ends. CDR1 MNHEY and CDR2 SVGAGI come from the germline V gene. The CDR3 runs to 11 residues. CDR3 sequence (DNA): TGTGCCAGCAGCACCGACAATGAGCAGTACTTC. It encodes CASSTDNEQYF.

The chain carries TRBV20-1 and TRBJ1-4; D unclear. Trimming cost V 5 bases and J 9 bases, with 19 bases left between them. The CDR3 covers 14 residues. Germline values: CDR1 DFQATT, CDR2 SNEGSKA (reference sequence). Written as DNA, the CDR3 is TGCAGTGCTGCCCGGCGGGCCTCCTACCAAAAACTGTTTTTT. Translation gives CSAARRASYQKLFF.

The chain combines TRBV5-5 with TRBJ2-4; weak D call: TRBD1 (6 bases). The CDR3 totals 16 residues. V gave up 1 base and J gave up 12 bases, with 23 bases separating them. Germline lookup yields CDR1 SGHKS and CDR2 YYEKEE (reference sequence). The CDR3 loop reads CASSLTGRGRQETQYF. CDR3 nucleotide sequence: TGTGCCAGCAGCTTGACGGGCAGGGGACGCCAAGAGACTCAGTACTTC.

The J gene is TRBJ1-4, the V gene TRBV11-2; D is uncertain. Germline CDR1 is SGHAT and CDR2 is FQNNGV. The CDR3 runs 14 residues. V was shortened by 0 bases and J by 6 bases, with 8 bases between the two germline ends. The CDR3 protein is CASSLDNGDEKLFF. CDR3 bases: TGTGCCAGCAGCTTAGATAACGGGGATGAAAAACTGTTTTTT.

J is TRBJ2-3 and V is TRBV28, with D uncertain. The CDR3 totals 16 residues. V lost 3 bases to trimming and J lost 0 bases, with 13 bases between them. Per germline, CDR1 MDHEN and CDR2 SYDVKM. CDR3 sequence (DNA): TGTGCCAGCAGTTTTGCCCGGGCGGCTAGCACAGATACGCAGTATTTT. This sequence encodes CASSFARAASTDTQYF.

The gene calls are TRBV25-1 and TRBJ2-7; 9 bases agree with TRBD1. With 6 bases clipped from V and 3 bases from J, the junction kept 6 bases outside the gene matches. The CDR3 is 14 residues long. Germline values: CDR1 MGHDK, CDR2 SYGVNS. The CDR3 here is CASRSDRGYYEQYF. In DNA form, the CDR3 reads TGTGCCAGCAGATCCGACAGGGGGTACTACGAGCAGTACTTC.

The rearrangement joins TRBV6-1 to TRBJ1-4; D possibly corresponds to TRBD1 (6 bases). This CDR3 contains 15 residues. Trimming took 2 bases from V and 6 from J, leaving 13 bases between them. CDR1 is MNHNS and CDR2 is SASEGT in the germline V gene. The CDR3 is CASSEIGGPDEKLFF. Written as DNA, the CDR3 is TGTGCCAGCAGTGAAATTGGGGGGCCCGATGAAAAACTGTTTTTT.

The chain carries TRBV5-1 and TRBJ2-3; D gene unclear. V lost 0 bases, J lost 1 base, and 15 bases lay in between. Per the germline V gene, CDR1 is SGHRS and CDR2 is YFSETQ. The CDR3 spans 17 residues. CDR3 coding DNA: TGCGCCAGCAGCTTGGGGAGCAGGATAGACCGCACAGATACGCAGTATTTT. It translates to CASSLGSRIDRTDTQYF.

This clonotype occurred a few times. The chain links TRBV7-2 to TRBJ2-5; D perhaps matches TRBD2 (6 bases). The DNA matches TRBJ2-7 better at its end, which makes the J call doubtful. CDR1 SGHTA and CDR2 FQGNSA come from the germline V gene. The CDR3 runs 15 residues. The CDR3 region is CASSPSYSGSYEQYF. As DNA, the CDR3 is TGTGCCAGCAGCCCCTCATATAGCGGTTCGTACGAGCAGTACTTC.

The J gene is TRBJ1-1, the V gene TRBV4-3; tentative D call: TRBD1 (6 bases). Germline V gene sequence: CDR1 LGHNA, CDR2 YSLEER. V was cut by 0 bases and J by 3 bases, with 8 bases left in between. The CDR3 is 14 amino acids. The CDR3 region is CASSQDNRDTEAFF. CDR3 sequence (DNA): TGCGCCAGCAGCCAAGATAACAGGGACACTGAAGCTTTCTTT.

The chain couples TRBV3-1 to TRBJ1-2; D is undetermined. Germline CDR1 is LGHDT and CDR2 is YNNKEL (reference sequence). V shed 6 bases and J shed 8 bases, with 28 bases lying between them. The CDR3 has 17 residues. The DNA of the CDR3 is TGTGCCAGCAGAGGGTGGGCCTCATCCCTCTCAAGCTGGGGCTACACCTTC. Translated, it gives CASRGWASSLSSWGYTF.